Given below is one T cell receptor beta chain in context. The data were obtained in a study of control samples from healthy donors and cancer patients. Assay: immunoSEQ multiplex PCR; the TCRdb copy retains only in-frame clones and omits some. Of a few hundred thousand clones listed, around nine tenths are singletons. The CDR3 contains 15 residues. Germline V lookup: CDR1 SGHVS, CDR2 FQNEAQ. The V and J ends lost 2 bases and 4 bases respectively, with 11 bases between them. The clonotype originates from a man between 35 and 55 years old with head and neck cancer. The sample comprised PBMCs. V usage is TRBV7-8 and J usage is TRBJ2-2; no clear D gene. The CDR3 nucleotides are TGTGCCAGCAGCTTATTGGGTCAGGCCACCGGGGAGCTGTTTTTT. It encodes CASSLLGQATGELFF. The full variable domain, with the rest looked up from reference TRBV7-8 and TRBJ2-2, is GAGVSQSPRYKVAKRGQDVALRCDPISGHVSLFWYQQALGQGPEFLTYFQNEAQLDKSGLPSDRFFAERPEGSVSTLKIQRTQQEDSAVYLCASSLLGQATGELFFGEGSRLTVL.